This T cell receptor beta chain is from a study of siplizumab effects on memory and regulatory T cells. Study-level findings and limits: There were only a minor fraction of alloreactive clones that mapped to unstimulated subsets. Siplizumab conditions gave an average of about 70% Treg-derived mappable alloreactive CD4+ clones, versus about 30% for controls. Roughly 75-96% of proliferating CD4+ or CD8+ clones lacked a naive or memory phenotype that could be assigned. Naive T cells were seemingly more diverse than memory cells, and major contributions to the alloresponse seemed to be made by them.

V was pared by 4 bases and J by 2 bases, with 10 bases of the junction left unmatched. This CDR3 is built from 16 residues. Germline CDR1 and CDR2: SGHRS and YFSETQ. For this clone: What it binds is not known.

Cocultured for about 6 days at 37°C were the mixed lymphocyte reaction cells. Data came from immunoSEQ multiplex PCR; TCRdb stores just in-frame clones and leaves some out. The profile shows about 20,000 clones, 40% to 60% of them singletons. The TCR originated in a human donor in good health; the cells came from an allogeneic mixed lymphocyte reaction. This chain joins TRBV5-1 and TRBJ2-3, with 7 nucleotides matching TRBD2. Sequenced input: CFSE-low (dividing) CD4+ T cells sorted from an allogeneic mixed lymphocyte reaction. CDR3 sequence reads: CASSNILAGATDTQYF. CDR3 DNA: TGCGCCAGCAGCAACATCCTGGCGGGAGCCACAGATACGCAGTATTTT.